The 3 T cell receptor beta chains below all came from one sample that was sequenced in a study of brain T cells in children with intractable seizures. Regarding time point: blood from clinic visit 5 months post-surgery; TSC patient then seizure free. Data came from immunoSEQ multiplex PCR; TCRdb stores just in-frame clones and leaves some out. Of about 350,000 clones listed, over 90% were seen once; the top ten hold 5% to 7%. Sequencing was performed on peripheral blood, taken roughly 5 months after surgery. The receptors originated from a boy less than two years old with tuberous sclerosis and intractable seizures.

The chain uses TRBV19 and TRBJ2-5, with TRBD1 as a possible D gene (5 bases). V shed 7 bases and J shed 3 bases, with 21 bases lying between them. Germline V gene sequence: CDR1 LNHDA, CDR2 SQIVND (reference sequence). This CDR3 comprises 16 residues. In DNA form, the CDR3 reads TGTGCCAGTACCGCTGATCCTGGACACTTCGAAGAGACCCAGTACTTC. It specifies CASTADPGHFEETQYF. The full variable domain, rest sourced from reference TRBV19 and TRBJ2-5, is DGGITQSPKYLFRKEGQNVTLSCEQNLNHDAMYWYRQDPGQGLRLIYYSQIVNDFQKGDIAEGYSVSREKKESFPLTVTSAQKNPTAFYLCASTADPGHFEETQYFGPGTRLLVL.

The CDR3 loop is CASSLGEGLNTEAFF. CDR3 nucleotides: TGTGCCAGCAGCTTAGGCGAAGGTTTGAACACTGAAGCTTTCTTT. The chain carries TRBV7-9 and TRBJ1-1; no firm D call. The V and J ends lost 1 base and 0 bases respectively, with 9 bases between them. Germline loops: CDR1 SEHNR, CDR2 FQNEAQ (reference sequence). The CDR3 spans 15 residues.

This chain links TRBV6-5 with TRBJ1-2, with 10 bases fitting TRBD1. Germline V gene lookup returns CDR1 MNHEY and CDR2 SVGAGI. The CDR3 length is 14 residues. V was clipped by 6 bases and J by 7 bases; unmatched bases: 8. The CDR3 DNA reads TGTGCCAGCAGGCCCGGGACAGGGGTTGGTGGCTACACCTTC. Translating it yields CASRPGTGVGGYTF.